The clone carrying this T cell receptor (beta chain) was seen only a few times. The antigen remains undetermined. Trimming pared 3 bases from V and 1 base from J, leaving 12 bases between. CDR3 length equals 15 residues. The germline V gene encodes CDR1 KGHSH and CDR2 LQKENI. The sample comes from a study of blood T cells in healthy people across ages. Study outcomes and limitations: When set beside aged donors, long-lived donors presented more naive CD4+ cells and higher diversity.

Combining a sample-barcoded 5' primer with a J-beta primer mix, a second PCR ran for about 7 to 12 cycles. Tags on each cDNA molecule came from a template-switch adaptor with 12 random nucleotides. Each CDR3 protein is one row after TCRdb ran MiXCR on the 5' RACE reads. Altogether a few hundred thousand distinct CDR3 sequences are present, around 27% being singletons, with the ten largest covering about 3.3%. These data also formed part of another study, on T cells of mothers and their children. That report notes: It was related mother-child pairs that showed slightly higher overlap than unrelated pairs, without reaching significance. No T cell clones of persistent microchimeric origin were detected.

The receptor comes from a boy between 2 and 10 years old in good health. The V call is TRBV18, the J call TRBJ1-1, with D possibly being TRBD1 (6 bases). The material sequenced was blood. The CDR3 spells CASSPSRGENTEAFF. DNA of the CDR3: TGTGCCAGCTCACCCTCGAGGGGGGAGAACACTGAAGCTTTCTTT.